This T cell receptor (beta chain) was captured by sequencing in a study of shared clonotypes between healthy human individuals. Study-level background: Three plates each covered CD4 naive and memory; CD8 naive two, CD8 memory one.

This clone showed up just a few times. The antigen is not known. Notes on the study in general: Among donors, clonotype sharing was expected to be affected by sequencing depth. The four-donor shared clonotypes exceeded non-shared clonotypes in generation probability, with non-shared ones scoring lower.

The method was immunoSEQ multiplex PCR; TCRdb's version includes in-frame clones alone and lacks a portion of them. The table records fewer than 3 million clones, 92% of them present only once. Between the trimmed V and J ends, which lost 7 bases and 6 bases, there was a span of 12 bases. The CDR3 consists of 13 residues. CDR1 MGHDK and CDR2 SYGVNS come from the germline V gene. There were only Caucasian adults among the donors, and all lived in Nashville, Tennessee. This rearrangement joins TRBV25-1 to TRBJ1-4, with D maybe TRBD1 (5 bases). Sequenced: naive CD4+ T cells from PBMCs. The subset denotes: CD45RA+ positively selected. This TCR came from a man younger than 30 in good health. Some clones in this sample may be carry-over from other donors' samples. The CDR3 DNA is TGTGCCAGCACCCGGGGCAGGGATGAAAAACTGTTTTTT. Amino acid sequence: CASTRGRDEKLFF.